This T cell receptor beta chain comes out of a study of T cells in Graves' hyperthyroidism and ophthalmopathy. This clonotype appeared many times. This CDR3 has 15 amino acids. Trimming cost V 1 base and J 7 bases, with 11 bases left between them. Germline V gene lookup returns CDR1 KGHSH and CDR2 LQKENI. Amplified TCR beta CDR3 regions came from RNA transcripts. The HTBI primer set served for first-round RT-PCR of the TCR CDR3. One entry per CDR3 protein, called by TCRdb with MiXCR from the multiplex PCR reads. This table holds 650,000 to 750,000 distinct CDR3 sequences, 14% found once. For the diagnoses, clinical symptoms, serum thyroxine and TRAb, thyroid ultrasound and orbital computed tomography were used.

The clonotype comes from a woman younger than 30 with Graves' hyperthyroidism. The V gene is TRBV18, the J gene TRBJ1-6; D is unresolved. The sequencing input was blood. CDR3 amino acids: CASSPRQPQNSPLHF. DNA of the CDR3: TGTGCCAGCTCACCACGGCAGCCTCAGAATTCACCCCTCCACTTT.